A single sample gave rise to the 20 T cell receptor beta chains below, sequenced in a study of beta chain features in type 1 diabetes (dated by TCRdb to the late 2010s). Findings and caveats that apply to the study as a whole: Type 1 diabetes patients showed a moderate but significant shortening of TCRB CDR3 length in all four CD4+ subsets.

Library generation was performed with the immunoSEQ multiplex PCR assay. The High Capacity cDNA Reverse Transcription Kit was used to reverse transcribe all of the isolated RNA, meaning that expressed TCRB transcripts were what got sequenced. The table was pulled from immuneACCESS by TCRdb, which kept in-frame rearrangements only. Such tables lose some clones; where checked, under half of the loss comes from unresolved V genes, and the rest has no known cause. This sample holds roughly 150,000 clones; 6.5% to 10% were observed only once. The ten largest clones represent around 0.5% of the sample. Which antigens these TCRs recognize remains unknown. Sequencing was carried out using central memory CD4+ T cells from blood. The receptors here all came from a woman younger than 30 with type 1 diabetes.

CDR3 loop: CASSLFGAGLQETQYF. In nucleotides, the CDR3 is TGCGCCAGCAGCTTGTTTGGAGCGGGGTTACAAGAGACCCAGTACTTC. V usage is TRBV5-1 and J usage is TRBJ2-5; TRBD2 matches 7 bases. The germline CDR1 and CDR2 sequences are SGHRS and YFSETQ. J was trimmed by 2 bases and V by 1 base; bases with no gene match: 8. The CDR3 consists of 16 residues.

V and J are TRBV19 and TRBJ1-4; D is ambiguous. In germline, CDR1 is LNHDA, CDR2 SQIVND (reference sequence). The CDR3 runs to 15 residues. Trimming left V 6 bases short and J 1 base short, with 12 bases between. The CDR3 loop reads CASSLFRGTNEKLFF. For the CDR3, the DNA is TGTGCCAGTAGCCTCTTTCGGGGAACTAATGAAAAACTGTTTTTT.

The J gene is TRBJ2-5, the V gene TRBV19; 7 nucleotides line up with TRBD2. This CDR3 spans 14 amino acids. CDR1 is LNHDA, CDR2 SQIVND, per germline (reference sequence). After removal of 3 bases from V and 3 bases from J, the junction contained 4 bases not matched to a gene. For the CDR3, the DNA is TGTGCCAGTAGTATTTATGGGGGGGAAGAGACCCAGTACTTC. This codes for CASSIYGGEETQYF.

This sequence joins TRBV2 and TRBJ2-7; D ambiguous. This CDR3 has 14 residues. The germline V gene encodes CDR1 SNHLY and CDR2 FYNNEI. With 4 bases removed from V and 5 bases from J, the gap between germline ends came to 15 bases. The CDR3 spells CASSVPSEVHEQYF. CDR3 bases: TGTGCCAGCAGTGTTCCCAGCGAGGTCCACGAGCAGTACTTC.

A few counts support this clone. The chain joins TRBV29-1 to TRBJ2-2; possibly TRBD2 for D (6 bases). The CDR3 has 14 amino acids. The V gene's germline CDR1 is SQVTM and CDR2 ANQGSEA. Written as DNA, the CDR3 is TGCGGAGCGGAGGGAGAGCTGCGAACCGGGGAGCTGTTTTTT. Its protein is CGAEGELRTGELFF.

This clone came up a few times. V usage is TRBV6-1 and J usage is TRBJ1-5; 9 bases line up with TRBD1. Germline V gene lookup returns CDR1 MNHNS and CDR2 SASEGT. Trimming took 7 bases from V and 5 from J; bases not matched to a gene: 3. This CDR3 spans 13 amino acids. CDR3 nucleotide sequence: TGTGCCAGCACCAGACAGGGGGATCAGCCCCAGCATTTT. Residues: CASTRQGDQPQHF.

The chain has TRBV7-3 and TRBJ1-2; a weak D match, TRBD1 (6 bases). V was clipped by 5 bases and J by 8 bases, with 15 bases between them. The CDR3 sequence is 13 residues long. Looked up from germline, CDR1 is SGHTA and CDR2 is FQGTGA. This CDR3 is CASSKAAGEGYTF. The CDR3 region has the DNA TGTGCCAGCAGCAAGGCGGCAGGGGAAGGCTACACCTTC.

This clone has only a few counts. The rearrangement uses TRBV29-1 and TRBJ2-5, with 7 bases fitting TRBD2. After removal of 7 bases from V and 1 base from J, the junction contained 6 bases not matched to a gene. The length of the CDR3 is 13 residues. From germline, CDR1 is SQVTM and CDR2 ANQGSEA. The CDR3 is CSGSGVPQETQYF. DNA for the CDR3: TGCAGCGGCAGCGGGGTCCCCCAAGAGACCCAGTACTTC.

The chain carries TRBV11-3 and TRBJ1-1; no definite D call. The CDR3 is 13 amino acids. Germline loops: CDR1 SGHNT, CDR2 YENEEA. Trimming cost V 2 bases and J 1 base, with 5 bases left between them. CDR3 amino acids: CASSLSENTEAFF. The DNA of the CDR3 is TGTGCCAGCAGCTTATCAGAGAACACTGAAGCTTTCTTT.

The chain links TRBV6-5 to TRBJ2-1; D may be TRBD2 (7 bases). CDR1 MNHEY and CDR2 SVGAGI come from the germline V gene. The CDR3 runs 15 residues. The germline V and J ends were trimmed by 4 bases and 7 bases, with 17 bases remaining between them. Here the CDR3 DNA reads TGTGCCAGCAGTTCCCCCGGGGGGCCGGGTAATGAGCAGTTCTTC. The encoded protein is CASSSPGGPGNEQFF.

There are a few counts of this clone. J is TRBJ1-5 and V is TRBV19; unclear D gene. Germline lookup yields CDR1 LNHDA and CDR2 SQIVND (reference sequence). This CDR3 comprises 17 residues. The V gene lost 1 base and the J gene lost 0 bases, with 13 bases spanning the gap. The CDR3 DNA is TGTGCCAGTAGTATAGGAAGACTACACTATAGCAATCAGCCCCAGCATTTT. Translation: CASSIGRLHYSNQPQHF.

This clone has more than one count but fewer than ten. This rearrangement joins TRBV28 to TRBJ2-1, with 8 bases fitting TRBD2. The CDR3 consists of 14 residues. The germline gives CDR1 MDHEN, CDR2 SYDVKM. The V and J ends lost 4 bases and 5 bases, in that order; junction bases with no gene match: 4. CDR3 bases: TGTGCCAGCAGTTCTCTAGCGGGTAACAATGAGCAGTTCTTC. This sequence encodes CASSSLAGNNEQFF.

The rearrangement uses TRBV27 and TRBJ1-2; 11 nucleotides align to TRBD1. Germline V gene sequence: CDR1 MNHEY, CDR2 SMNVEV (reference sequence). The CDR3 is 13 residues long. V gave up 5 bases and J gave up 8 bases; unmatched junction bases: 4. Here the CDR3 reads CASSADRGRGYTF. In DNA, the CDR3 is TGTGCCAGCAGTGCGGACAGGGGGCGAGGCTACACCTTC.

The V and J genes are TRBV5-6 and TRBJ2-2, with 8 bases aligning to TRBD2. The germline CDR1 and CDR2 sequences are SGHDT and YYEEEE. This CDR3 has 17 amino acids. J gave up 3 bases and V 2 bases, and 9 bases lay outside the gene matches. For the CDR3, the DNA is TGTGCCAGCAGCTTAGAAGAGCGGGGGAGATACACCGGGGAGCTGTTTTTT. Amino acids: CASSLEERGRYTGELFF.

This chain connects TRBV5-1 to TRBJ1-1; 9 positions agree with TRBD1. Germline loops: CDR1 SGHRS, CDR2 YFSETQ. Germline trimming cut 2 bases from V and 11 bases from J; bases unmatched to any gene: 7. CDR3 length: 13 residues. This CDR3 is CASSFGTGREAFF. CDR3 bases: TGCGCCAGCAGCTTTGGGACAGGGCGGGAGGCTTTCTTT.

The chain joins TRBV5-1 to TRBJ2-5, with TRBD2 matching 8 bases. V gave up 5 bases and J gave up 4 bases; unmatched junction bases: 7. The CDR3 spans 14 residues. CDR1 is SGHRS and CDR2 is YFSETQ in the germline V gene. The CDR3 protein is CASRPGGAGETQYF. CDR3 bases: TGCGCCAGCAGACCCGGGGGGGCCGGAGAGACCCAGTACTTC.

The V gene is TRBV18, the J gene TRBJ1-1; possible D gene TRBD1, 6 bases. Trimming took off 3 bases at V and 7 bases at J, with 15 bases between the two ends. From germline, CDR1 is KGHSH and CDR2 LQKENI. The CDR3 contains 14 residues. CDR3 in DNA: TGTGCCAGCTCACCGACACAGGGTCAGATTGAAGCTTTCTTT. Its translation: CASSPTQGQIEAFF.

The sample holds a few counts of this clone. The chain is built from TRBV21-1 and TRBJ1-5; the table assigns TRBD1, which was not confirmed against the DNA. TRBV21-1 is marked as a pseudogene. The CDR3 has 20 amino acids. The CDR3 nucleotides are TGTGCCAGCAGCACCGCAAAGGGGGACAGGGGCCATGGAAGCAATCAGCCCCAGCATTTT. It is translated as CASSTAKGDRGHGSNQPQHF.

The chain joins TRBV9 to TRBJ2-5, with TRBD2 matching over 8 bases. Germline CDR1 and CDR2: SGDLS and YYNGEE. There are 14 residues in the CDR3. J lost 2 bases, V lost 4 bases, and 4 bases had no gene match. Here the CDR3 DNA reads TGTGCCAGCAGCCCGGGGGGGATTCAAGAGACCCAGTACTTC. Encoded protein: CASSPGGIQETQYF.

Note on this clone: In the same sample, other DNA sequences code for this CDR3. This rearrangement joins TRBV7-2 to TRBJ1-5, with a possible D match to TRBD1 (5 bases). The CDR3 runs 14 residues. The V and J ends lost 5 bases and 7 bases respectively, with 15 bases between them. Germline V gene lookup returns CDR1 SGHTA and CDR2 FQGNSA. Here the CDR3 DNA reads TGTGCCAGCAGCCCCCAGGGCCTCGGCCAGCCCCAGCATTTT. Amino acids: CASSPQGLGQPQHF. The variable domain in full, with the rest retrieved from reference TRBV7-2 and TRBJ1-5, is GAGVSQSPSNKVTEKGKDVELRCDPISGHTALYWYRQSLGQGLEFLIYFQGNSAPDKSGLPSDRFSAERTGGSVSTLTIQRTQQEDSAVYLCASSPQGLGQPQHFGDGTRLSIL.